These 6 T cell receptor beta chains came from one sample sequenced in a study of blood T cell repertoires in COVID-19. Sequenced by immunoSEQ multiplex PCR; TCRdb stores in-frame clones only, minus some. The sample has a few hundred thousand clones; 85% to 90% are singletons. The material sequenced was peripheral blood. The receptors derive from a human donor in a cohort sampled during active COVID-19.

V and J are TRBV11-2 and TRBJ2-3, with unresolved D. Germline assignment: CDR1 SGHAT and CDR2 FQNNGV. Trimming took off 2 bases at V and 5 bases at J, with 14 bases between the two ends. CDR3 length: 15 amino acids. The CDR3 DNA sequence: TGTGCCAGCAGCTTAACTGGTCGTTTTGTAGATACGCAGTATTTT. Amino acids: CASSLTGRFVDTQYF.

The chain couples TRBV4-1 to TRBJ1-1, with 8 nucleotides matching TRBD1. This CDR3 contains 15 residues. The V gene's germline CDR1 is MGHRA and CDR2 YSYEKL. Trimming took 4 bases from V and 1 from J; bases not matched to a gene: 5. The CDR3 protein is CASSPTGTGNTEAFF. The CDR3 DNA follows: TGCGCCAGCAGCCCAACTGGGACAGGGAACACTGAAGCTTTCTTT.

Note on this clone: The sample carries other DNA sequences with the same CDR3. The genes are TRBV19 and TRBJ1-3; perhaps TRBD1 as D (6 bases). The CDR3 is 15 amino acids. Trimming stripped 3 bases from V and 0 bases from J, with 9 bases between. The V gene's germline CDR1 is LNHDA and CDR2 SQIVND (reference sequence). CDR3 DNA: TGTGCCAGTAGTATTGGGGGCAGCTCTGGAAACACCATATATTTT. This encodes CASSIGGSSGNTIYF.

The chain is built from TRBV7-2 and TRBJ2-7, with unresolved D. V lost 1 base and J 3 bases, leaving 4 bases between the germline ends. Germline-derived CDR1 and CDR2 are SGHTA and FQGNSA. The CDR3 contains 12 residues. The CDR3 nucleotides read TGTGCCAGCAGCTTAGTAAACTACGAGCAGTACTTC. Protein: CASSLVNYEQYF.

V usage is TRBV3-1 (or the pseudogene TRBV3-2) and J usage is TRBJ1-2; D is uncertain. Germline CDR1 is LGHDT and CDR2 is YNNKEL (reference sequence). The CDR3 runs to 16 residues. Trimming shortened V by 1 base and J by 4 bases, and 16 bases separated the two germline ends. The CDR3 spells CASSQGLAGRAYGYTF. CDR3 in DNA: TGTGCCAGCAGCCAAGGTTTGGCGGGGAGGGCCTATGGCTACACCTTC.

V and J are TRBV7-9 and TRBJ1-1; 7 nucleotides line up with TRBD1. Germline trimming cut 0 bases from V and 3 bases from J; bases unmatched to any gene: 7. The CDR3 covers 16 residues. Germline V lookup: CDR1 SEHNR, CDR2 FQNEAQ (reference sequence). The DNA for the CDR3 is TGTGCCAGCAGCTTAGCGGGACAGCAAAAGGACACTGAAGCTTTCTTT. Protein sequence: CASSLAGQQKDTEAFF.